One and the same sample provided the 27 T cell receptor beta chains below, sequenced in a study of technical replicates of blood from a handful of donors. Measured with immunoSEQ multiplex PCR; TCRdb has only the in-frame clones, and not every one. The data contain about 56,000 clones, about 95% of them singletons. Source material: PBMCs. The receptors here all came from a human donor in good health. Some clones in this sample may be carry-over from other donors' samples.

V is TRBV6-5 and J is TRBJ1-2, with D tentatively TRBD1 (6 bases). Trimming removed 5 bases at V and 4 bases at J, with 11 bases between. CDR1 MNHEY and CDR2 SVGAGI come from the germline V gene. CDR3 length equals 13 residues. The CDR3 nucleotides are TGTGCCAGCAGTAGACAGGACATCTATGGCTACACCTTC. Residues: CASSRQDIYGYTF.

The chain recombines TRBV29-1 with TRBJ2-7; tentatively, D is TRBD1 (6 bases). This CDR3 is 13 amino acids long. The V gene lost 7 bases and the J gene lost 0 bases, with 13 bases spanning the gap. The germline gives CDR1 SQVTM, CDR2 ANQGSEA. The CDR3 is CSATTGYSYEQYF. In DNA, the CDR3 is TGCAGCGCGACAACAGGGTACTCCTACGAGCAGTACTTC.

This chain uses TRBV11-2 with TRBJ2-3; 16 bases line up with TRBD2. Germline lookup yields CDR1 SGHAT and CDR2 FQNNGV. The CDR3 covers 17 residues. The V gene end was trimmed by 3 bases and the J gene end by 4 bases; junction bases not matched to a gene: 4. The CDR3 nucleotides read TGTGCCAGCAGCTTTGGGACTAGCGGGAGGGCCGCAGATACGCAGTATTTT. Amino acid sequence: CASSFGTSGRAADTQYF.

The gene calls are TRBV4-2 and TRBJ2-7; 10 bases align to TRBD1. Germline CDR1 reads LGHNA; CDR2 reads YNFKEQ. This CDR3 contains 14 residues. J gave up 8 bases and V 1 base, and 5 bases lay outside the gene matches. CDR3 bases: TGTGCCAGCAGCCAAGTGACAGGGGGCGGCAAGCAGTACTTC. Translating gives CASSQVTGGGKQYF.

The V and J genes are TRBV6-4 and TRBJ2-7; 8 bases are a match to TRBD2. This CDR3 region has 14 residues. J was trimmed by 5 bases and V by 4 bases; bases with no gene match: 7. The germline CDR1 and CDR2 sequences are MRHNA and SNTAGT. This CDR3 reads CASSASGGGDEQYF. As DNA, the CDR3 is TGTGCCAGCAGTGCGTCGGGGGGGGGCGACGAGCAGTACTTC.

The chain joins TRBV7-9 to TRBJ2-6; D gene ambiguous. The CDR3 extends over 14 amino acids. V dropped 3 bases and J dropped 3 bases, with 6 bases sitting between them. The germline V gene has CDR1 SEHNR and CDR2 FQNEAQ (reference sequence). CDR3 nucleotide sequence: TGTGCCAGCAGCTTGGCCAATGGGGCCAACGTCCTGACTTTC. Translation gives CASSLANGANVLTF.

V usage is TRBV11-3 and J usage is TRBJ1-1, with D hard to call. This CDR3 spans 13 amino acids. V was shortened by 1 base and J by 1 base, with 4 bases between the two germline ends. Germline CDR1 SGHNT, CDR2 YENEEA. The CDR3 nucleotides are TGTGCCAGCAGCTTAGGTCGGAACACTGAAGCTTTCTTT. It yields the protein CASSLGRNTEAFF.

The gene calls are TRBV4-3 and TRBJ1-5; D gene unclear. The CDR3 is made up of 13 amino acids. Germline V lookup: CDR1 LGHNA, CDR2 YSLEER. V dropped 1 base and J dropped 4 bases, with 5 bases sitting between them. This CDR3 reads CASSQGRNQPQHF. The CDR3 DNA reads as TGCGCCAGCAGCCAAGGGCGGAATCAGCCCCAGCATTTT.

The chain recombines TRBV7-9 with TRBJ2-7, with 8 bases fitting TRBD2. The length of the CDR3 is 14 residues. J was trimmed by 0 bases and V by 8 bases; bases with no gene match: 6. Germline-derived CDR1 and CDR2 are SEHNR and FQNEAQ (reference sequence). The CDR3 loop is CASRSSGNSYEQYF. CDR3 bases: TGTGCCAGCCGAAGTAGCGGGAACTCCTACGAGCAGTACTTC.

CDR3 amino acids: CASSSDIGHGYTF. The CDR3 DNA reads as TGTGCCAGCAGCTCGGACATAGGGCACGGCTACACCTTC. This chain links TRBV7-6 with TRBJ1-2; TRBD1 is a possible D gene (5 bases). Trimming took 4 bases from V and 8 from J, leaving 14 bases between them. CDR1 and CDR2 (germline): SGHVS, FNYEAQ. The CDR3 consists of 13 residues.

The V and J genes are TRBV6-1 and TRBJ1-3, with D unresolved. This CDR3 contains 15 residues. CDR1 is MNHNS and CDR2 is SASEGT in the germline V gene. Trimming removed 3 bases from V and 0 bases from J, with 9 bases in between. The CDR3 nucleotides are TGTGCCAGCAGTGAGCTCGGTCTCTCTGGAAACACCATATATTTT. Protein: CASSELGLSGNTIYF.

V and J are TRBV5-1 and TRBJ2-1, with 10 bases aligning to TRBD2. Germline loops: CDR1 SGHRS, CDR2 YFSETQ. There are 14 residues in the CDR3. V gave up 4 bases and J gave up 8 bases; unmatched junction bases: 6. CDR3 in amino acids: CASSASGGYDEQFF. CDR3 nucleotides: TGCGCCAGCAGCGCTAGCGGGGGATATGATGAGCAGTTCTTC.

This chain uses TRBV5-4 with TRBJ2-1, with 9 bases fitting TRBD2. This CDR3 contains 15 residues. V lost 0 bases, J lost 6 bases, and 4 bases stayed unmatched. The germline V gene encodes CDR1 SGHNT and CDR2 YYREEE (reference sequence). The CDR3, as DNA: TGTGCCAGCAGCTTGGCCGGCGGGAGGGGCAATGAGCAGTTCTTC. Residues: CASSLAGGRGNEQFF.

The chain carries TRBV4-3 and TRBJ2-7, with 7 bases aligning to TRBD1. V lost 1 base, J lost 3 bases, and 3 bases stayed unmatched. This CDR3 contains 14 residues. The germline CDR1 and CDR2 sequences are LGHNA and YSLEER. CDR3 bases: TGCGCCAGCAGCCAAGGTACAGGGGTCTACGAGCAGTACTTC. Its translation is CASSQGTGVYEQYF.

This clone was seen once. This chain connects TRBV7-3 to TRBJ1-2; 11 bases fit TRBD1. CDR3 length equals 14 residues. V lost 5 bases to trimming and J lost 6 bases; unmatched junction nucleotides: 5. In germline, CDR1 is SGHTA, CDR2 FQGTGA. This chain's CDR3 is CASSRRDRGNGYTF. The CDR3 region has the DNA TGTGCCAGCAGCCGTCGGGACAGGGGGAATGGCTACACCTTC.

The chain couples TRBV5-6 to TRBJ1-4, with D possibly being TRBD1 (5 bases). The CDR3 runs 14 residues. Germline CDR1 and CDR2: SGHDT and YYEEEE. V was cut by 7 bases and J by 5 bases, with 15 bases left in between. The CDR3 region is CASGKDNFNEKLFF. The CDR3 nucleotides read TGTGCCAGCGGTAAGGACAACTTCAATGAAAAACTGTTTTTT.

The CDR3 region has the DNA TGTGCCAGCAGCCAAAGGGACAGGGCCTTGTCTGGGGCCAACGTCCTGACTTTC. This translates into CASSQRDRALSGANVLTF. The J gene is TRBJ2-6, the V gene TRBV4-2; 9 bases fit TRBD1. Germline values: CDR1 LGHNA, CDR2 YNFKEQ. Trimming took 2 bases from V and 1 from J; bases not matched to a gene: 6. The CDR3 is 18 residues long.

This clone has only one observation. V gene TRBV4-3 combines with J gene TRBJ1-4; D gene ambiguous. The CDR3 extends over 17 amino acids. Germline V gene lookup returns CDR1 LGHNA and CDR2 YSLEER. Trimming left V 2 bases short and J 0 bases short, with 13 bases between. The CDR3 DNA reads as TGCGCCAGCAGCCAACCGCGCGGAAAAGCAACTAATGAAAAACTGTTTTTT. Amino acid sequence: CASSQPRGKATNEKLFF.

The genes are TRBV28 and TRBJ1-2, with 10 bases that match TRBD1. V lost 8 bases and J lost 7; bases outside the gene matches: 10. Germline CDR1 is MDHEN and CDR2 is SYDVKM. This CDR3 comprises 14 residues. The CDR3: CASGRDRGPAGYTF. The CDR3 coding sequence is TGTGCCAGCGGCCGCGACAGGGGGCCCGCTGGCTACACCTTC.

A note on this clone: At the DNA level, this CDR3 is encoded by other sequences in the same sample as well. J is TRBJ2-1 and V is TRBV4-3; a possible D gene is TRBD1 (6 bases). Germline loops: CDR1 LGHNA, CDR2 YSLEER. The CDR3 covers 16 residues. Trimming shortened V by 0 bases and J by 4 bases, and 13 bases separated the two germline ends. The CDR3 reads CASSQEADSFYNEQFF. CDR3 sequence (DNA): TGCGCCAGCAGCCAAGAGGCGGACAGCTTTTACAATGAGCAGTTCTTC.

The V gene is TRBV30, the J gene TRBJ2-6; no clear D gene. V lost 6 bases and J 1 base, leaving 7 bases between the germline ends. Germline lookup yields CDR1 GTSNPN and CDR2 SVGIG (reference sequence). There are 13 residues in the CDR3. The DNA for the CDR3 is TGTGCCTGCGACATTTCTGGGGCCAACGTCCTGACTTTC. Translation gives CACDISGANVLTF.

This chain joins TRBV4-2 and TRBJ2-7; a weak D match, TRBD1 (5 bases). Trimming removed 0 bases at V and 7 bases at J, with 16 bases between. The length of the CDR3 is 15 residues. The germline gives CDR1 LGHNA, CDR2 YNFKEQ. The CDR3 here is CASSQDLGLVGEQYF. The DNA for the CDR3 is TGTGCCAGCAGCCAAGACTTGGGGCTGGTCGGTGAGCAGTACTTC.

This chain links TRBV19 with TRBJ1-5; TRBD1 matches 8 bases. Trimming at V came to 4 bases and at J to 2 bases, leaving 4 bases not matched to a gene. The CDR3 is made up of 15 amino acids. From germline, CDR1 is LNHDA and CDR2 SQIVND (reference sequence). The CDR3 loop reads CASSTIQGGNQPQHF. The CDR3, as DNA: TGTGCCAGTAGTACGATACAGGGGGGCAATCAGCCCCAGCATTTT.

The chain carries TRBV5-4 and TRBJ2-7; weak D call: TRBD1 (7 bases). V was trimmed by 5 bases and J by 5 bases, leaving 20 bases between them. CDR1 SGHNT and CDR2 YYREEE come from the germline V gene (reference sequence). This CDR3 contains 15 residues. In nucleotides, the CDR3 is TGTGCCAGCAGTTCGCGGGACAGATGGGCCCACGAGCAGTACTTC. Its protein is CASSSRDRWAHEQYF.

The J gene is TRBJ2-7, the V gene TRBV7-2; 9 bases fit TRBD2. Germline V gene sequence: CDR1 SGHTA, CDR2 FQGNSA. This CDR3 has 15 residues. Trimming cost V 2 bases and J 3 bases; bases outside gene matches: 5. The CDR3 DNA reads as TGTGCCAGCAGCTTAATGGTTAGCGGGAGCTACGAGCAGTACTTC. Amino acids: CASSLMVSGSYEQYF.

V is TRBV7-2 and J is TRBJ1-2; no clear D gene. Per the germline V gene, CDR1 is SGHTA and CDR2 is FQGNSA. Trimming stripped 6 bases from V and 2 bases from J, with 10 bases between. This CDR3 is 13 amino acids long. The CDR3 coding sequence is TGTGCCAGCAGTCTCTCTCAGAACTATGGCTACACCTTC. Translated, it gives CASSLSQNYGYTF.

This chain uses TRBV7-6 with TRBJ2-7; weak D call: TRBD2 (6 bases). CDR3 length equals 15 residues. Germline-derived CDR1 and CDR2 are SGHVS and FNYEAQ. The V end was cut by 5 bases, the J end by 0 bases, with 14 bases between. The CDR3 region has the DNA TGTGCCAGCAGCCCTACTGCGGACTACTCCTACGAGCAGTACTTC. Translating it yields CASSPTADYSYEQYF.